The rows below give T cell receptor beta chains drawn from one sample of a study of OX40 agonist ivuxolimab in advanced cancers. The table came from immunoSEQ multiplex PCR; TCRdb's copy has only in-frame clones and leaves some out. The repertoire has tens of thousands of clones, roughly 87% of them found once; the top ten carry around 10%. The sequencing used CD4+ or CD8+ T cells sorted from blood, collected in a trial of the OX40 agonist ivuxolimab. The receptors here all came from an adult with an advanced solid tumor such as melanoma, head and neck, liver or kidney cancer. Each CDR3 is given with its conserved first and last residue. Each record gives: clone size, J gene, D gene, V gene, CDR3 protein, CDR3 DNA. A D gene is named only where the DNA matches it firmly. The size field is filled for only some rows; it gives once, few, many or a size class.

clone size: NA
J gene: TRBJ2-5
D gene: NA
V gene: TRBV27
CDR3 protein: CASSSDTSQETQYF
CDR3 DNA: TGTGCCAGCAGTTCCGACACTTCCCAAGAGACCCAGTACTTC

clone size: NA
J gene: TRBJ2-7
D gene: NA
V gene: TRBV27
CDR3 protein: CASSRSGNSYEQYF
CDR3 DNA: TGTGCCAGCAGCCGTAGCGGCAACTCCTACGAGCAGTACTTC

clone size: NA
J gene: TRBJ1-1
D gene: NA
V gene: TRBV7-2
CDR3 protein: CASSLEWQVDEAFF
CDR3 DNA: TGTGCCAGCAGCTTAGAATGGCAAGTAGATGAAGCTTTCTTT

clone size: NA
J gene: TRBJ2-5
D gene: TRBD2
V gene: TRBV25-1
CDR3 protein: CASSPSGLAVEDGQYF
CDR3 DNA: TGTGCCAGCAGTCCGAGCGGTCTAGCGGTAGAGGATGGCCAGTACTTC

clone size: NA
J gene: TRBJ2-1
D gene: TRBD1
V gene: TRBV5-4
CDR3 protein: CASSLGDSHEQFF
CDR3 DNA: TGTGCCAGCAGCTTGGGGGACAGTCATGAGCAGTTCTTC

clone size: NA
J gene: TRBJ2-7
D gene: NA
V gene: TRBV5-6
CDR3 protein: CASSLTGLSYEQYF
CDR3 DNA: TGTGCCAGCAGCTTAACAGGCCTCTCCTACGAGCAGTACTTC

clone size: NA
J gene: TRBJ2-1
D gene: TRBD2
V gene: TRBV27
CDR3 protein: CASAAGRTNEQFF
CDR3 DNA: TGTGCCAGTGCAGCGGGGAGGACGAATGAGCAGTTCTTC

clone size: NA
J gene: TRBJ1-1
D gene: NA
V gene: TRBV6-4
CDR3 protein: CASGETPYTEAFF
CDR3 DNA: TGTGCCAGCGGAGAGACACCATACACTGAAGCTTTCTTT

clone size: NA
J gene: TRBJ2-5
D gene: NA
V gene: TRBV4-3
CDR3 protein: CASSQDTDKPEETQYF
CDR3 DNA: TGCGCCAGCAGCCAAGATACTGACAAGCCCGAAGAGACCCAGTACTTC

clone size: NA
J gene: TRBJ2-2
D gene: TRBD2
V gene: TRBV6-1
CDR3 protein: CASILGLGGGELFF
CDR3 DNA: TGTGCCAGCATACTCGGACTAGGCGGCGGGGAGCTGTTTTTT

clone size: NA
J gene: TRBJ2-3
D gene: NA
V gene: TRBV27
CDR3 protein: CASSFSGHRTDTQYF
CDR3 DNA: TGTGCCAGCAGTTTCTCGGGACACCGCACAGATACGCAGTATTTT

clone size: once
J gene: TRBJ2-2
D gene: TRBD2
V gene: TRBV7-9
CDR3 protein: CASSLEGRSGRSITGELFF
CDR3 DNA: TGTGCCAGCAGCTTAGAGGGAAGGAGCGGGAGATCGATCACCGGGGAGCTGTTTTTT

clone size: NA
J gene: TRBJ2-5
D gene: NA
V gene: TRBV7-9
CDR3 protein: CASSSTGSLVATQYF
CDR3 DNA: TGTGCCAGCAGCTCAACGGGATCCCTTGTTGCGACCCAGTACTTC

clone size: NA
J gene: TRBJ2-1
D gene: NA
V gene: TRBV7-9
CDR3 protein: CASSLTDSSYNEQFF
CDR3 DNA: TGTGCCAGCAGCTTAACTGATAGCTCCTACAATGAGCAGTTCTTC

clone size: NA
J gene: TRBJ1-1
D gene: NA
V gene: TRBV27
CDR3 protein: CASSLGSYTEAFF
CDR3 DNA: TGTGCCAGCAGTTTAGGATCGTACACTGAAGCTTTCTTT

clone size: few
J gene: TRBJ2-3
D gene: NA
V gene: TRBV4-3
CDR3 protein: CASSQVSTDTQYF
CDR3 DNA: TGCGCCAGCAGCCAAGTTAGCACAGATACGCAGTATTTT

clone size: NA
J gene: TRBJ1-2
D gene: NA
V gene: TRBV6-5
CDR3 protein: CASSYSIVLGEYGYTF
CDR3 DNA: TGTGCCAGCAGTTACTCGATCGTTTTAGGGGAGTATGGCTACACCTTC

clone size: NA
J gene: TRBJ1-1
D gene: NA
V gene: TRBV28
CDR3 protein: CATAGFLGTEAFF
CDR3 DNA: TGTGCCACCGCGGGGTTTTTGGGCACTGAAGCTTTCTTT

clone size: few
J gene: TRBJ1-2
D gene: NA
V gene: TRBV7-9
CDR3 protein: CASSLDTAFYGYTF
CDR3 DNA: TGTGCCAGCAGCTTGGATACAGCCTTCTATGGCTACACCTTC

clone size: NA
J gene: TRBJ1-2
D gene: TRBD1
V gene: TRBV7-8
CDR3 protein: CASSSGTGADGYTF
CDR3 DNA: TGTGCCAGCAGCTCCGGGACAGGGGCAGATGGCTACACCTTC

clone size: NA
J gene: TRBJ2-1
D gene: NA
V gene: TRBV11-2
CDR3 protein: CASSLGGSPHEQFF
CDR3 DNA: TGTGCCAGCAGCTTAGGGGGCAGCCCCCATGAGCAGTTCTTC

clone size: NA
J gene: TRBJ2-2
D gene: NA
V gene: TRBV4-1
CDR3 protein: CASSQVTGVGTGELFF
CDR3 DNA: TGCGCCAGCAGCCAAGTGACGGGAGTCGGAACCGGGGAGCTGTTTTTT

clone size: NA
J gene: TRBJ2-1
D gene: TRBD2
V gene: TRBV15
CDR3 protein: CATSRDPRTSGGASYNEQFF
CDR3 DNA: TGTGCCACCAGCAGAGATCCTCGGACTAGCGGGGGGGCAAGCTACAATGAGCAGTTCTTC

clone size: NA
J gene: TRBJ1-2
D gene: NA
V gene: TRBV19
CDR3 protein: CASSVPRETLDGYTF
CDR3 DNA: TGTGCCAGTAGTGTTCCCCGTGAGACGCTCGATGGCTACACCTTC

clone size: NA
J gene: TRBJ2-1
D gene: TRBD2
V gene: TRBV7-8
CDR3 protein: CASSQGLAGQNEQFF
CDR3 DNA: TGTGCCAGCAGCCAGGGACTAGCGGGACAGAATGAGCAGTTCTTC

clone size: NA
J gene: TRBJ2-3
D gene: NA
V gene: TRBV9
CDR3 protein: CASSPVAPNTQYF
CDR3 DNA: TGTGCCAGCAGCCCGGTAGCCCCCAATACGCAGTATTTT

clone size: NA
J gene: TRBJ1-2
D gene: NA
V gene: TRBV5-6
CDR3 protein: CASSLSLLSYGYTF
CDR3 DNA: TGTGCCAGCAGCTTGTCTCTTCTGTCCTATGGCTACACCTTC

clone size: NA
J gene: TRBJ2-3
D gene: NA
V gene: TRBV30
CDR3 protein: CASPGTWGDTQYF
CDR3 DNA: TGTGCCAGCCCCGGGACCTGGGGCGATACGCAGTATTTT

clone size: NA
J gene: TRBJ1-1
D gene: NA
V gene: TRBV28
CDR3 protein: CASSLLGWEAFF
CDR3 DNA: TGTGCCAGCAGTTTATTGGGTTGGGAAGCTTTCTTT

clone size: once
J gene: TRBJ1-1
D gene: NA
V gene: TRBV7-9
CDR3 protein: CASSPTGKLEAFF
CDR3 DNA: TGTGCCAGCAGCCCCACTGGGAAGCTTGAAGCTTTCTTT

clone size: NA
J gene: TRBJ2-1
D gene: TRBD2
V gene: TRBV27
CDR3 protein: CASSTGTSVYNEQFF
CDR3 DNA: TGTGCCAGCAGTACCGGGACTAGCGTTTACAATGAGCAGTTCTTC

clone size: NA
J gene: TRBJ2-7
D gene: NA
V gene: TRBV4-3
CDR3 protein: CASSQDLLTPLNTYEQYF
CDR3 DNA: TGCGCCAGCAGCCAAGATTTGTTAACGCCACTGAACACCTACGAGCAGTACTTC

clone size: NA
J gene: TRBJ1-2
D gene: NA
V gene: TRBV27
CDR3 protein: CASSRSYGVDYGYTF
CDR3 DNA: TGTGCCAGCAGTCGGTCGTACGGGGTCGACTATGGCTACACCTTC

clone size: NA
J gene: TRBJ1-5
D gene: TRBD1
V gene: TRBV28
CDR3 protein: CASSSPIRQGQQPQHF
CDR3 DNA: TGTGCCAGCAGTTCCCCAATCAGACAGGGGCAGCAGCCCCAGCATTTT

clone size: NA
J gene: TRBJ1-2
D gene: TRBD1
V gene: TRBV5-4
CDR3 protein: CASSLDRTGTGTGYTF
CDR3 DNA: TGTGCCAGCAGTTTGGACAGGACGGGCACCGGGACTGGCTACACCTTC

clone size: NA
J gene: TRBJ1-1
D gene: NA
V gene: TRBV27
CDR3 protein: CASSLGGEAFF
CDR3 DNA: TGTGCCAGCAGTTTGGGGGGCGAAGCTTTCTTT

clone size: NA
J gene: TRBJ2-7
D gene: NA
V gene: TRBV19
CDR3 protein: CASSGGWDEQYF
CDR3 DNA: TGTGCCAGTAGTGGGGGCTGGGACGAGCAGTACTTC

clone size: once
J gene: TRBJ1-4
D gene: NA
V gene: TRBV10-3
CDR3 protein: CAISESATTNEKLFF
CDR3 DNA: TGTGCCATCAGTGAGTCGGCGACAACTAATGAAAAACTGTTTTTT

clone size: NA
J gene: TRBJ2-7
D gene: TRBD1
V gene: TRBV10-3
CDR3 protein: CAINDGQGSHYEQYF
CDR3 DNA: TGTGCCATCAACGACGGACAGGGATCCCACTACGAGCAGTACTTC

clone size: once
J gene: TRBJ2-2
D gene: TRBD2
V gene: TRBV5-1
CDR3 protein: CASSTGLALAGELFF
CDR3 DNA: TGCGCCAGCAGCACGGGACTAGCCCTCGCCGGGGAGCTGTTTTTT

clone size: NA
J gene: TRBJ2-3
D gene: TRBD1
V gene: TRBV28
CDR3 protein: CASSHDRVGTDTQYF
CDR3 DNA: TGTGCCAGCAGTCATGACAGGGTCGGCACAGATACGCAGTATTTT

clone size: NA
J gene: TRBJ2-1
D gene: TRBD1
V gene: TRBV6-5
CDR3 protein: CASSYSQGYYNEQFF
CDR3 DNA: TGTGCCAGCAGTTACTCACAGGGGTACTACAATGAGCAGTTCTTC

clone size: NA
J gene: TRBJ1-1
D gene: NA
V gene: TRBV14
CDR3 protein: CASSQQQGYTEAFF
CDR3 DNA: TGTGCCAGCAGCCAACAGCAGGGGTACACTGAAGCTTTCTTT

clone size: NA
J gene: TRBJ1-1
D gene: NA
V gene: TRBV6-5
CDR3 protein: CASSLTSGANTEAFF
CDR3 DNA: TGTGCCAGCAGTCTAACCTCCGGGGCGAACACTGAAGCTTTCTTT

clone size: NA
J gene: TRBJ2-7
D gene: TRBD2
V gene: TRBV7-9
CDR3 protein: CASSPQRGYEQYF
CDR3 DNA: TGTGCCAGCAGCCCCCAGCGGGGCTACGAGCAGTACTTC

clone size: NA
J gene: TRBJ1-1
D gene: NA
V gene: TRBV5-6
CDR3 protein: CASSYGNTEAFF
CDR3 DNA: TGTGCCAGCAGTTACGGGAACACTGAAGCTTTCTTT

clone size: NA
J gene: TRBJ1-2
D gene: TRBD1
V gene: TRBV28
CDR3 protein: CASSLPGGGTGWGYTF
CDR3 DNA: TGTGCCAGCAGTCTCCCTGGCGGGGGGACAGGATGGGGCTACACCTTC

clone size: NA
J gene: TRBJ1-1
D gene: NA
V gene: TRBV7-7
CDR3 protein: CASSLDRDTEAFF
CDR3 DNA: TGTGCCAGCAGCTTAGACAGGGACACTGAAGCTTTCTTT

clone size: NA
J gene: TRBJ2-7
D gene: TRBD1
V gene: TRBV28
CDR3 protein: CASSWRQGRLLDEQYF
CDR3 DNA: TGTGCCAGCAGTTGGCGACAGGGGCGTCTCCTGGACGAGCAGTACTTC

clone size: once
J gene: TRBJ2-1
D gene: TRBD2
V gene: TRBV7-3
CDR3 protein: CASSLEASGKWEQFF
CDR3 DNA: TGTGCCAGCAGCTTAGAGGCTAGCGGGAAGTGGGAGCAGTTCTTC

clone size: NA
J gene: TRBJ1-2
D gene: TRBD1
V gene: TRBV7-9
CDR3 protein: CASSNGTGGSYGYTF
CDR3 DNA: TGTGCCAGCAGCAACGGGACAGGGGGGTCCTATGGCTACACCTTC

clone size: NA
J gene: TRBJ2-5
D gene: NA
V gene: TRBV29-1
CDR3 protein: CSVEPEGETQYF
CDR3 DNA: TGCAGCGTTGAGCCTGAGGGTGAGACCCAGTACTTC

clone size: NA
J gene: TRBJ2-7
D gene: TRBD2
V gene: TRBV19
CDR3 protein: CASRSGGDYEQYF
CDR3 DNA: TGTGCCAGTAGGAGCGGGGGAGACTACGAGCAGTACTTC

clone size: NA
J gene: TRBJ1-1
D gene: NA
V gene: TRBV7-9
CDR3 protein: CASSWTGGTEAFF
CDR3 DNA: TGTGCCAGCAGCTGGACGGGAGGCACTGAAGCTTTCTTT